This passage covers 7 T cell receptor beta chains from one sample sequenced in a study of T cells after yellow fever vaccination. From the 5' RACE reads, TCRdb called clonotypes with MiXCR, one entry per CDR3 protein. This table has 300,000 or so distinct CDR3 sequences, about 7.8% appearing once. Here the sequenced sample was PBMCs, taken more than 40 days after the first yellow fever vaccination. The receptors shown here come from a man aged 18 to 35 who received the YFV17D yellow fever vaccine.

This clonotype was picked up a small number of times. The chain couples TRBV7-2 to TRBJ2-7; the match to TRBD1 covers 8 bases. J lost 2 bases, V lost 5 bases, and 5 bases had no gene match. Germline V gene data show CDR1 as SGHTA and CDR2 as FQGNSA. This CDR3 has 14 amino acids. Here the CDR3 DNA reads TGTGCCAGCAGCCTAGAGGACAGGGCCTACGAGCAGTACGTC. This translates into CASSLEDRAYEQYV.

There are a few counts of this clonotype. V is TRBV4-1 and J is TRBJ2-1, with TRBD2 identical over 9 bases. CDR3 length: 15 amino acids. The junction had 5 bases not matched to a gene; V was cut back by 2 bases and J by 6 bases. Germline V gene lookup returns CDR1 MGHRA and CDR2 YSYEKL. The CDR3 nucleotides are TGCGCCAGCAGCCAATCGGGACTAGCATTCAATGAGCAGTTCTTC. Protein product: CASSQSGLAFNEQFF.

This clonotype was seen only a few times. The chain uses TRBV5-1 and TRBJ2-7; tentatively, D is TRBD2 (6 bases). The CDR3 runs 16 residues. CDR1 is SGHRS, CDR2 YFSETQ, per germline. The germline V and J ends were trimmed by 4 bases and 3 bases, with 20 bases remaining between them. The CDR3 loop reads CASSLGRSVRGYEQYV. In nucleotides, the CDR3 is TGCGCCAGCAGCCTCGGGAGATCTGTCAGAGGCTACGAGCAGTACGTC.

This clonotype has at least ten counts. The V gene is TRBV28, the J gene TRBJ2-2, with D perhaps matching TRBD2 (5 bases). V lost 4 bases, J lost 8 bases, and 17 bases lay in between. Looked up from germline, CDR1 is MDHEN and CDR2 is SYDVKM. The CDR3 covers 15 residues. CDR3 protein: CASSSRGYGIGELFF. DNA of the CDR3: TGTGCCAGCAGTTCTCGGGGTTATGGGATAGGGGAGCTGTTTTTT.

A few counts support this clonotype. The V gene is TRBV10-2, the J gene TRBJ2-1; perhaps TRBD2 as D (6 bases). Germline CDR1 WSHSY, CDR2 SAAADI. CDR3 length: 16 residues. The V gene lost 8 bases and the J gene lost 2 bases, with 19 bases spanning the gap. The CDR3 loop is CASRPPFSGPYNEQFF. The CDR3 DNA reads TGCGCCAGCCGCCCCCCCTTCAGCGGGCCCTACAATGAGCAGTTCTTC.

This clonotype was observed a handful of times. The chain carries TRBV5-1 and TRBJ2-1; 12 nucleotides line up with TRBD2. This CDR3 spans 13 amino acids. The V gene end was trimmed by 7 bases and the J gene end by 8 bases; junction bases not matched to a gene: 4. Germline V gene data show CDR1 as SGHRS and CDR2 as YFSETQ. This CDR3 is CASASGGAYEQFF. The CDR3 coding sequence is TGCGCCAGCGCTAGCGGGGGGGCCTATGAGCAGTTCTTC.

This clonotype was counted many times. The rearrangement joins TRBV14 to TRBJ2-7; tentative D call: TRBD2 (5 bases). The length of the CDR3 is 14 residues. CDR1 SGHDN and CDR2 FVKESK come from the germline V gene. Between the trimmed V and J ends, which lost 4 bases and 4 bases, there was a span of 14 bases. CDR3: CASSPLGEPYEQYF. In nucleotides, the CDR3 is TGTGCCAGCAGCCCCCTTGGGGAGCCTTACGAGCAGTACTTC.